This is a list of T cell receptor beta chains from one sample in a study of T cell changes during pregnancy in multiple sclerosis. TCRdb keeps only in-frame clones here, not all; method: immunoSEQ multiplex PCR. Of tens of thousands of clones in the sample, 80% to 95% are singletons; the top ten hold roughly 2.8%. The source material was peripheral blood, sampled in the third trimester of pregnancy. The receptors were sampled from a female donor in good health, enrolled as a control in a pregnancy study. Both conserved end residues are trimmed from each CDR3. A D gene is named only where the DNA matches it firmly. Clone size is given for some rows only: seen once, a few or many times, or a class if the clone is expanded.

clone_size d_call j_call v_call cdr3_aa
. . TRBJ1-3 TRBV2 ASRGRDSGNTIY
once . TRBJ1-2 TRBV7-8 ASSLVEGHGYT
. TRBD2 TRBJ2-5 TRBV19 ASSIVDGRTETQY
. . TRBJ1-1 TRBV15 ATSRGGTTLNTEAF
once . TRBJ2-1 TRBV7-8 ASSLEPGEQF
. TRBD2 TRBJ2-2 TRBV11-2 ASSPSGRNTGELF
. TRBD1 TRBJ2-7 TRBV2 ASSWDRGRSYEQY
. TRBD1 TRBJ1-1 TRBV7-9 ASSPGQAAGTEAF
. TRBD2 TRBJ2-7 TRBV15 ATSEREFYEQY
. . TRBJ2-7 TRBV4-1 ASSRTVTYEQY
once . TRBJ2-2 TRBV7-9 ASSSGFANTGELF
. . TRBJ1-2 TRBV11-3 ASSKGNYGYT
. . TRBJ1-2 TRBV6-1 AWGGGDNYGYT
. TRBD2 TRBJ2-5 TRBV2 ASSTGTSGRNQETQY